The clone carrying this T cell receptor (beta chain) was seen more than once but under ten times. The antigen is undetermined. This specimen comes from a study of beta chain features in type 1 diabetes. The CDR3 spans 16 residues. From germline, CDR1 is SGHDN and CDR2 FVKESK. The V and J ends lost 4 bases and 0 bases respectively, with 13 bases between them. Each of the CD4+ naive, central memory, regulatory and stem cell-like memory populations was sorted via CD45RO/CCR7/CD25/CD127/CD95/CD27. Study-level findings and limits: Patients' naive, central memory and Treg TCRB repertoires seemed closer to one another than those of healthy donors.

Expressed TCRB transcripts were sequenced because the isolated RNA had all been reverse transcribed beforehand. Some clones are missing from TCRdb's copy, which holds only in-frame ones; the method was immunoSEQ multiplex PCR. This sample has about 900,000 clones, with 15% to 20% found just once. The sequencing input was naive CD4+ T cells from blood. This sequence was found in a woman under 30 in good health. This chain uses TRBV14 with TRBJ2-1, with TRBD2 as a possible D gene (6 bases). CDR3 amino acids: CASSLSGGSSYNEQFF. CDR3 in DNA: TGTGCCAGCAGCCTTAGCGGAGGAAGCTCCTACAATGAGCAGTTCTTC.